The rows below give T cell receptor beta chains drawn from one sample of a study of shared clonotypes between healthy human individuals. Some clones are missing from TCRdb's copy, which holds only in-frame ones; the method was immunoSEQ multiplex PCR. This table has a few hundred thousand clones, around nine tenths appearing once. Sequencing used memory CD8+ T cells sorted from blood. Receptor source: a man aged 18 to 29 in good health. Both conserved end residues are part of each CDR3. D genes are given only for firm matches. The size field is filled for only some rows; it gives once, few, many or a size class.

j_call clone_size v_call d_call cdr3_aa cdr3_nt
TRBJ1-1 NA TRBV7-9 NA CASSPPGQLNTEAFF TGTGCCAGCAGCCCCCCTGGACAGCTGAACACTGAAGCTTTCTTT
TRBJ2-1 NA TRBV13 TRBD1 CASSSRTGLREQFF TGTGCCAGCAGCTCCCGGACAGGACTCCGTGAGCAGTTCTTC
TRBJ2-3 NA TRBV6-1 TRBD1 CASSESRTGSTDTQYF TGTGCCAGCAGTGAAAGTAGGACAGGGAGCACAGATACGCAGTATTTT
TRBJ1-1 NA TRBV5-1 TRBD1 CASGEGASTEAFF TGCGCCAGCGGGGAGGGGGCGAGCACTGAAGCTTTCTTT
TRBJ2-3 NA TRBV21-1 NA CASRGPRVLGTDTQYF TGTGCCAGCAGGGGCCCCCGGGTTCTCGGCACAGATACGCAGTATTTT
TRBJ2-7 NA TRBV6-5 NA CASSSPSYEQYF TGTGCCAGCAGTTCCCCGTCCTACGAGCAGTACTTC
TRBJ2-7 NA TRBV6-5 NA CASRGESYEQYF TGTGCCAGCAGGGGAGAATCCTACGAGCAGTACTTC
TRBJ2-1 many TRBV11-2 NA CASSLDLTHNEQFF TGTGCCAGCAGCTTAGACTTGACCCACAATGAGCAGTTCTTC
TRBJ1-1 NA TRBV4-1 NA CASSQDLTTGPRGTEAFF TGCGCCAGCAGCCAAGATCTCACGACCGGTCCTCGGGGCACTGAAGCTTTCTTT
TRBJ2-3 NA TRBV4-3 NA CASSQDISPDTQYF TGCGCCAGCAGCCAAGATATTTCCCCAGATACGCAGTATTTT
TRBJ2-6 NA TRBV6-1 TRBD1 CASSETGSPGANVLTF TGTGCCAGCAGTGAGACAGGGAGCCCTGGGGCCAACGTCCTGACTTTC
TRBJ1-1 NA TRBV18 NA CASSPGTEAFF TGTGCCAGCTCACCAGGGACAGAAGCTTTCTTT
TRBJ2-7 NA TRBV6-1 TRBD2 CASSDSGSSYEQYF TGTGCCAGCAGTGACAGCGGGAGCTCCTACGAGCAGTACTTC
TRBJ2-2 NA TRBV6-6 NA CASIRQANTGELFF TGTGCCAGCATCAGACAGGCAAACACCGGGGAGCTGTTTTTT
TRBJ2-7 NA TRBV5-1 TRBD1 CASSLGFRGLRSYEQYF TGCGCCAGCAGCTTGGGATTTAGGGGGCTGCGGTCCTACGAGCAGTACTTC